This T cell receptor (beta chain) is from a study of T cell repertoires in cytomegalovirus infection. Via MiXCR, TCRdb re-called the reads, giving one row per CDR3 protein. In the table there are 130,000 or so distinct CDR3 sequences, about 6.5% of which are singletons. The germline V gene encodes CDR1 MNHNS and CDR2 SASEGT. The V gene lost 6 bases and the J gene lost 4 bases, with 24 bases spanning the gap. The CDR3 runs to 17 residues. This clonotype was recorded many times. The sequencing input was PBMCs. The receptor comes from a human donor in good health (CMV status not recorded). Some clones in this sample may be carry-over from other donors' samples. V gene TRBV6-1 combines with J gene TRBJ1-1; no firm D call. Here the CDR3 DNA reads TGTGCCAGCAGCCGCATCCCCAATGGCGCGCGGGGCACTGAAGCTTTCTTT. It specifies CASSRIPNGARGTEAFF.